This TCR beta chain was obtained from a study of T cell changes during pregnancy in multiple sclerosis. CDR1 and CDR2 from the germline V gene are LNHDA and SQIVND (reference sequence). The CDR3 runs to 13 residues. V shed 9 bases and J 5 bases; nucleotides not matched to a gene: 9. TCRdb's copy holds only in-frame clones and misses some; the assay was immunoSEQ multiplex PCR. This sample has tens of thousands of clones, with almost 95% found just once. This specimen consisted of CD4+ T cells from peripheral blood mononuclear cells, obtained in the third trimester of pregnancy. J is TRBJ2-5 and V is TRBV19, with TRBD2 matching 7 bases. The clonotype was recovered from a female donor with multiple sclerosis, enrolled in a pregnancy study. CDR3 in amino acids: CASRAGVRETQYF. The DNA for the CDR3 is TGTGCCAGCCGGGCGGGAGTGAGGGAGACCCAGTACTTC.